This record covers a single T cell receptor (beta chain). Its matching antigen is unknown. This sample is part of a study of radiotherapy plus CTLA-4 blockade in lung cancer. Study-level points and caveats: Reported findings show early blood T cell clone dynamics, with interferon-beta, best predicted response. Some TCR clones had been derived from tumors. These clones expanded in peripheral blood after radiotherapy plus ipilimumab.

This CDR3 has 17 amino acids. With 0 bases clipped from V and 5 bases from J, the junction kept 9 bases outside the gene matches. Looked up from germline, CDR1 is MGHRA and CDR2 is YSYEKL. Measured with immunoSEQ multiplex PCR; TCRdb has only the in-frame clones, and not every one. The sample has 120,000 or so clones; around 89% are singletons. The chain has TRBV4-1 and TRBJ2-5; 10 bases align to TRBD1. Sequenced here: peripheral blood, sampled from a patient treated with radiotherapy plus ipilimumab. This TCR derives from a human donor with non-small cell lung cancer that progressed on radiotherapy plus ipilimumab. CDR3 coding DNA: TGCGCCAGCAGCCAAGACCCCGCCCCGGGACAGGGGGAGACCCAGTACTTC. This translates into CASSQDPAPGQGETQYF.